This T cell receptor (beta chain) was obtained from a study of shared clonotypes between healthy human individuals (dated by TCRdb to 2018 to 2021). Study-wide context: Three men and a couple of women, aged 18 to 49 years, made up the cohort. Different laboratories and diverse techniques were used to prepare libraries and sequence TCR repertoires, to increase sequencing depth and limit assay-specific biases. For each donor, CD4 naive and CD4 memory were each run on three plates, CD8 naive on two plates, and CD8 memory on one plate. The study deeply sequenced blood TCR repertoires of about five healthy adults to estimate repertoire size and the extent of clonotype sharing between individuals. Between about 0.85 and 9.5 billion PBMCs per donor were obtained by leukapheresis. Beyond this particular receptor, the publication reports: Because the study included a small number of donors, the genetic and exposure-history diversity represented was limited. Only blood was sampled, and tissue TCR repertoires likely differ from those in blood. Incomplete sequencing was indicated by rarefaction of sorted-subset datasets, despite the large sequencing depth. Approximately 5% of naive CD4, roughly 3.5% of naive CD8, 2.3% of memory CD4, and 0.4% of memory CD8 clonotypes were shared across a few donors. Estimated clonotype richness was generally larger for naive than for memory subsets. Pairwise subsampling led to the expectation that sequencing depth would affect the degree of clonotype sharing among donors. Compared with non-shared clonotypes, clonotypes shared by all four sorted-subset donors had higher generation probabilities.

TCR CDR3 regions were amplified from genomic DNA by multiplex PCR using the deep immunoSEQ assay. For each cell subset, the extracted genomic DNA was distributed evenly across all wells of several immunoSEQ 96-well plates, and each plate served as one replicate. For sorted subsets, each replicate PCR was loaded with about 0.2 ug genomic DNA, equivalent to 30,000 or so T cell genomes. Purified libraries were quantified with a Qubit 3.0 fluorometer, sized on a Bioanalyzer 2100, and re-quantified with the KAPA Library Quantification kit. Every immunoSEQ 96-well plate was sequenced on a separate single-read 150-cycle Illumina NextSeq 550 flow cell. From the authors' description of their analysis: The immunoSEQ output contained only junctional sequences without quality scores, so filtering could not match that applied to full-length reads. To assign V/J genes and CDR3, sequences were annotated against IMGT germline references using PyIR, a Python wrapper for IgBLAST v1.9. Reads with weak V/J assignments (E-value above 1e-6), missing CDR3, stop codons, out-of-frame junctions, or ambiguous translated residues were removed. V3J clonotypes were defined as sequences sharing the same inferred V gene, J gene, and CDR3 amino acid sequence. Percentage overlap between repertoires was calculated by dividing the number of shared unique clonotypes by the size of the smaller repertoire. RTK rarefaction, the Chao1 estimator, and Recon v2.1 estimates of unobserved clonotypes were used to assess repertoire richness. Generation probabilities for all TCRbeta clonotypes obtained by the gDNA method from a handful of donors were computed using OLGA. What TCRdb holds here is the immuneACCESS table cut down to in-frame rearrangements. Part of the clones is not present; checked against another copy, under half of the missing clones reflect an unresolved V gene, and the others are unexplained. The DNA gave D and trimming, while V, J and clone size come from that table. This sample has fewer than 200,000 clones in its table, and approximately 61% of those were observed once. The top ten clones comprise about 9.4% of the sample.

This clone was observed a handful of times. No antigen is known for it. The input lacks base qualities; no much larger clone sits a single base away. The donors were healthy, HIV-negative adults with no recently reported acute infections or vaccinations. Only Caucasian adults living in Nashville, Tennessee, USA were represented among the donors. CD4+ T cells were enriched by magnetic negative selection; naive cells were then positively selected on CD45RA, and the negative fraction formed the memory subset. Blood was obtained by leukapheresis, after which PBMCs were separated by Ficoll-Histopaque density gradient centrifugation and cryopreserved in liquid nitrogen vapor phase. Analytical flow cytometry was used to check the purity and quantity of every magnetically sorted T cell population. Genomic DNA was isolated from every sorted fraction and measured by UV absorbance on a Nanodrop 2000c. Including the terminal cysteine and phenylalanine, the CDR3 comprises 12 residues. Only the CDR3 portion is preserved as DNA: 36 bases, with reading frame beginning at the first base. V gives up 5 bases and J gives up 0 bases, and the segment between their germline ends measures 4 bases. Via the germline V gene (reference sequence), CDR1 is SEHNR and CDR2 FQNEAQ.

The chain couples TRBV7-9 to TRBJ1-2; the D gene cannot be resolved reliably. The source of this sequence is a man under 40 in good health. Material for sequencing was memory CD4+ T cells sorted from blood. The cell subset or site label, as the study defines it: CD45RA-negative fraction. The CDR3 region reads CASSRANYGYTF. The DNA is TGTGCCAGCAGCAGAGCTAACTATGGCTACACCTTC.